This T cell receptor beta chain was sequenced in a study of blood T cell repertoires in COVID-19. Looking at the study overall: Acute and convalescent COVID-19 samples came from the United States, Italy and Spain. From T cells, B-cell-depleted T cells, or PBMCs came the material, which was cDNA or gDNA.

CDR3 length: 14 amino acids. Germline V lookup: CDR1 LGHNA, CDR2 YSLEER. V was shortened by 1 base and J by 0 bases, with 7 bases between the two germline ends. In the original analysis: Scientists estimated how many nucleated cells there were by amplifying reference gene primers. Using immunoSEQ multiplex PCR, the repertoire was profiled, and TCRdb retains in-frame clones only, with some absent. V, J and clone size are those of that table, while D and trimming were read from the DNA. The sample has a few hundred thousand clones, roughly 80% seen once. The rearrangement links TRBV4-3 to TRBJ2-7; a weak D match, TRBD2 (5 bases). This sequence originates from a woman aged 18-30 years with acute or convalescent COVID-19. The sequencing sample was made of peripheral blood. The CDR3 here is CASSQGEGSYEQYF. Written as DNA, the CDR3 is TGCGCCAGCAGCCAAGGCGAGGGCTCCTACGAGCAGTACTTC.